The following is a T cell receptor (beta chain) sequence with its context. Its antigen remains unidentified. The primer mix had 60 Vbeta and 13 Jbeta primers. Sequencing used immunoSEQ multiplex PCR; TCRdb keeps in-frame clones, though not all of them. Found here are roughly 100,000 clones, about 13% of them singletons; the top ten hold 16%. The sample belongs to a study of cytomegalovirus exposure and HLA in healthy donors. Study-level points and caveats: A later analysis revealed that TCR association rates differed between HLA loci, peaking at DRB1 and bottoming out at HLA-C.

Trimming left V 2 bases short and J 9 bases short, with 5 bases between. The CDR3 extends over 11 amino acids. Per germline, CDR1 WNHNN and CDR2 SYGVQD (reference sequence). This TCR was sampled from a man aged 35-49 years in good health and CMV-seropositive. The V gene is TRBV10-1, the J gene TRBJ2-1; possible D gene TRBD2, 5 bases. Sequenced input: PBMCs. CDR3 nucleotide sequence: TGCGCCAGCAGTGAGGCGGGTGAGCAGTTCTTC. Its translation: CASSEAGEQFF.